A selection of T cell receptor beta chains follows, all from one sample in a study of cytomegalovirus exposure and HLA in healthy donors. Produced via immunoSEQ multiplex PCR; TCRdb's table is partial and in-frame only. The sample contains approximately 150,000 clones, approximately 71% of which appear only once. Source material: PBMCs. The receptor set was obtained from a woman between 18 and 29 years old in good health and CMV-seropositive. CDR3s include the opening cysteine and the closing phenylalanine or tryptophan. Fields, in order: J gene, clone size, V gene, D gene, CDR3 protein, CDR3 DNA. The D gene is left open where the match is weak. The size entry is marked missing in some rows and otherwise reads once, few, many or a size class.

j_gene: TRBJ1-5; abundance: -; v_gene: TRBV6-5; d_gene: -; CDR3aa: CASGGQFNQPQHF; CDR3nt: TGTGCCAGCGGCGGACAGTTCAATCAGCCCCAGCATTTT
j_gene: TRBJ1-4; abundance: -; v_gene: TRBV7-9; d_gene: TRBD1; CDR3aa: CASSRRAGGATNEKLFF; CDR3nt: TGTGCCAGCAGCCGGAGGGCAGGGGGAGCAACTAATGAAAAACTGTTTTTT
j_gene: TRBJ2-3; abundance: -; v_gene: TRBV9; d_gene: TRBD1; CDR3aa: CASSVADRAGTDTQYF; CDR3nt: TGTGCCAGCAGCGTAGCGGACAGGGCGGGCACAGATACGCAGTATTTT
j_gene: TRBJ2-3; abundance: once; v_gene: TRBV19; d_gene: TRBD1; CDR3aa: CASTGQSTDTQYF; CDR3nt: TGTGCCAGCACGGGACAGAGCACAGATACGCAGTATTTT
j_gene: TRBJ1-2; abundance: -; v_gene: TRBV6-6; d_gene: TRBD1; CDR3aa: CATRDRVVSPYGYTF; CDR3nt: TGTGCCACCCGGGACAGGGTTGTGTCCCCCTATGGCTACACCTTC
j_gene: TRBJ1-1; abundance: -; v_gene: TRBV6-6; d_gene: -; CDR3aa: CASSYSAEPNTEAFF; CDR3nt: TGTGCCAGCAGTTACAGTGCGGAGCCGAACACTGAAGCTTTCTTT
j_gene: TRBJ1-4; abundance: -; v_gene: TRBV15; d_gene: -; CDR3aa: CATSRDLAATNEKLFF; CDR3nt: TGTGCCACCAGCAGAGATTTAGCAGCAACTAATGAAAAACTGTTTTTT
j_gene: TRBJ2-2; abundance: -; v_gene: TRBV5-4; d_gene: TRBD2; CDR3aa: CASSPTSGRGHTGELFF; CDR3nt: TGTGCCAGCAGCCCCACTAGCGGGAGGGGACACACCGGGGAGCTGTTTTTT
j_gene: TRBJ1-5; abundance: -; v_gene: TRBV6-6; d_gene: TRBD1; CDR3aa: CASSYGTGFTQPQHF; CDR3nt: TGTGCCAGCAGTTACGGGACAGGGTTTACTCAGCCCCAGCATTTT
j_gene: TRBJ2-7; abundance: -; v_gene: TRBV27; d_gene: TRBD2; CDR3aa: CASSFFSGSLYEQYF; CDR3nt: TGTGCCAGCAGTTTCTTTAGCGGGAGCCTCTACGAGCAGTACTTC
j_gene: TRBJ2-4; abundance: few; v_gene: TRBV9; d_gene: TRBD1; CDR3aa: CASSVGTGDPLAKNIQYF; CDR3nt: TGTGCCAGCAGCGTAGGGACAGGGGATCCCCTAGCCAAAAACATTCAGTACTTC
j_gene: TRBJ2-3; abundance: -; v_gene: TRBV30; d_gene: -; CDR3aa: CAWNRDGYSTDTQYF; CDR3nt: TGTGCCTGGAACAGGGATGGGTATAGCACAGATACGCAGTATTTT
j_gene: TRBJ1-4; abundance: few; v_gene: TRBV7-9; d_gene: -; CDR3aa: CASSLVLVDEKLFF; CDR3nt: TGTGCCAGCAGCTTAGTACTGGTAGATGAAAAACTGTTTTTT
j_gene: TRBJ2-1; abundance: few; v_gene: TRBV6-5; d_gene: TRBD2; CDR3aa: CASSYEGGRAGFEQFF; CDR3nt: TGTGCCAGCAGTTACGAGGGCGGGAGGGCCGGATTTGAGCAGTTCTTC
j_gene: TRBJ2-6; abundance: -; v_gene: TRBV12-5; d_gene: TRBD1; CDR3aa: CASGLDQGASLQFGANVLTF; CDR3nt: TGTGCTAGTGGTTTGGACCAGGGGGCCAGCCTTCAGTTTGGGGCCAACGTCCTGACTTTC
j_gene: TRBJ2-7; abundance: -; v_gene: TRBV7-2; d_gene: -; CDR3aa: CASSLEAPVEQYF; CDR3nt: TGTGCCAGCAGCTTGGAGGCCCCAGTCGAGCAGTACTTC
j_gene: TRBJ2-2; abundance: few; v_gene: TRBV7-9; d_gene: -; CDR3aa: CASSSYAGELFF; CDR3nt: TGTGCCAGCAGTTCTTATGCCGGGGAGCTGTTTTTT
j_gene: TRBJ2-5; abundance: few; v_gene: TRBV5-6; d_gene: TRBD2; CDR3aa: CASSLVAGESQETQYF; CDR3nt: TGTGCCAGCAGCTTGGTGGCGGGAGAGTCCCAAGAGACCCAGTACTTC